The clone carrying this TCR beta chain was picked up many times. Antigen specificity is unknown. These data belong to a study of breast tumors, draining lymph nodes, adjacent tissues. This CDR3 has 15 residues. The germline V gene encodes CDR1 MDHEN and CDR2 SYDVKM. V was cut by 2 bases and J by 0 bases, with 7 bases left in between. Axillary draining lymph nodes of breast cancer patients supplied the node samples. Regarding the study as a whole: Data only fit, rather than demonstrated, lymph node origin of most tumor T cells. Tumor and nontumor repertoires were significantly more similar in luminal-like than in basal-like breast cancer. Data fit most tumor T cells coming from lymph node, expanding in tumor. Tumor repertoires ranked between lymph nodes and nontumor tissue in diversity, with V and J gene preferences.

TCRdb processed the multiplex PCR reads anew with MiXCR; each CDR3 protein has one entry. The sample shows under 250,000 distinct CDR3 sequences, roughly 32% of them seen only once. This TCR derives from a female donor with breast cancer. Some clones in this sample may be carry-over from other donors' samples. The chain is built from TRBV28 and TRBJ1-4; D possibly corresponds to TRBD1 (6 bases). The sequencing sample was made of axillary lymph node tissue. CDR3 in amino acids: CASSLTGSTNEKLFF. Here the CDR3 DNA reads TGTGCCAGCAGTTTAACAGGGTCAACTAATGAAAAACTGTTTTTT.